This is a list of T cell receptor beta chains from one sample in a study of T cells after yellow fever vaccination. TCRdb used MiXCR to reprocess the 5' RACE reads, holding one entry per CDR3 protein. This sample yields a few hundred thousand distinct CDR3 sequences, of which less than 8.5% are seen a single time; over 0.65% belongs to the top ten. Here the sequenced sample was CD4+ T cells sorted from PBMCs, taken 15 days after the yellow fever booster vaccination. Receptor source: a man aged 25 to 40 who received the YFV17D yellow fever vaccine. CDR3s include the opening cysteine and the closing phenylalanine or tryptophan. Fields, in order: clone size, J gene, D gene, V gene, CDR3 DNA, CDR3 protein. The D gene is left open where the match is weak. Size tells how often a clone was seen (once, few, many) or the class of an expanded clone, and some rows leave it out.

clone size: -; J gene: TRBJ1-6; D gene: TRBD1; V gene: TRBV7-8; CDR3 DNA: TGTGCCAGCAGCTTAAGGACAGGCGGAAATTCACCCCTCCACTTT; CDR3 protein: CASSLRTGGNSPLHF
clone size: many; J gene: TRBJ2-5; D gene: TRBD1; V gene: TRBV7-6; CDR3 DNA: TGTGCCAGCAGCTCGACTCCGGGACAGGGGATAAAGACCCAGTACTTC; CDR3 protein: CASSSTPGQGIKTQYF
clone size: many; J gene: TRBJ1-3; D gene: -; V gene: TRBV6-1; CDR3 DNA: TGTGCCAGCAGCCGAGGGAGCTCTGGAAACACCATATATTTT; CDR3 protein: CASSRGSSGNTIYF
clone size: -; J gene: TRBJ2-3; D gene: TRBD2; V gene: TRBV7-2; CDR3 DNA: TGTGCCAGCACCCTCCCGACTAGCGGCACAGATACGCAGTATTTT; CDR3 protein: CASTLPTSGTDTQYF
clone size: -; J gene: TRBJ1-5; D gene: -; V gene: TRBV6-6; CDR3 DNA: TGTGCCAGCAGTTACTCTCTGGAGCCCCAGCATTTT; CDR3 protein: CASSYSLEPQHF
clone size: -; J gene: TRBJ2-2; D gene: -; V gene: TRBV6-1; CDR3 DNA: TGTGCCAGCAGTGAAGTCGGCGGGGAGCTGTTTTTT; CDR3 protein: CASSEVGGELFF
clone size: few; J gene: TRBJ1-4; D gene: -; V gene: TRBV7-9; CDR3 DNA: TGTGCCAGCAGCCCGGGACGGTACGACTTAGGGGAAAAACTGTTTTTT; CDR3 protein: CASSPGRYDLGEKLFF
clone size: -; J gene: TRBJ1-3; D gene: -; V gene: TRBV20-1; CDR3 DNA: TGCAGTGCTACGGTCGGTGGTTCTGGAAACACCATATATTTT; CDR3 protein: CSATVGGSGNTIYF
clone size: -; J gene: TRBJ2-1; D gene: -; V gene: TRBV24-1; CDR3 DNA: TGTGCCACCAGTGATTTCCGGGGTACCTACAATGAGCAGTTCTTC; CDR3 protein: CATSDFRGTYNEQFF
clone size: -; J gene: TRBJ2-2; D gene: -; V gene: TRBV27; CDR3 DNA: TGTGCCAGCAGTAAGGAGGGGACGACTGCCACCGGGGAGCTGTTTTTT; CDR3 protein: CASSKEGTTATGELFF
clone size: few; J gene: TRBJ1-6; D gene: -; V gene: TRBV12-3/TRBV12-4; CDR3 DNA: TGTGCCAGCAGACAAGGGTTACAGCGTTCACCCCTCCACTTT; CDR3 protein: CASRQGLQRSPLHF
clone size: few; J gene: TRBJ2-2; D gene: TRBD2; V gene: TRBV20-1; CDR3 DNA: TGCAGTGCTCCGGGACTAGCGGGAGGCGGGACCGGGGAGCTGTTTTTT; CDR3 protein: CSAPGLAGGGTGELFF
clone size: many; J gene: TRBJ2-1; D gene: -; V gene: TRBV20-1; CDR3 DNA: TGCAGTGCTCCAAGGGCTCTCGGGAATGAGCAGTTCTTC; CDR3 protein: CSAPRALGNEQFF
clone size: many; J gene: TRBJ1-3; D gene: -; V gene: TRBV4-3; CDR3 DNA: TGCGCCAGCAGCCAAGATGCGGCTGGAAACACCATATATTTT; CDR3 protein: CASSQDAAGNTIYF
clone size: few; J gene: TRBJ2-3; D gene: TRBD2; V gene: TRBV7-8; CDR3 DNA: TGTGCCAGCAGCTTACGGGGACTAGCGGGAAGCACAGATACGCAGTATTTT; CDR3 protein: CASSLRGLAGSTDTQYF
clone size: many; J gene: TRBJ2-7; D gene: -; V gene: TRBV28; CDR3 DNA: TGTGCCACCTATATCCCGGGCTACGAGCAGTACTTC; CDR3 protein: CATYIPGYEQYF
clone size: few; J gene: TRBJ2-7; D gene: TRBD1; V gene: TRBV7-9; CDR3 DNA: TGTGCCAGCAGCCCCCGGCCGGGGACAGTATACACCTACGAGCAGTACTTC; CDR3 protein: CASSPRPGTVYTYEQYF
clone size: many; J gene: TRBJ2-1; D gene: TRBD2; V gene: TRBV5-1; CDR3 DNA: TGCGCCAGCAGCTTGGAGGGTAGCGGGAGGTCCAATGAGCAGTTCTTC; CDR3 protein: CASSLEGSGRSNEQFF
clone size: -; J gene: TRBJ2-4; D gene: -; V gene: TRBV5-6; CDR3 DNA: TGTGCCAGCAGCTTGGCCGAGGGGTGGAATCTAGCCAAAAACATTCAGTACTTC; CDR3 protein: CASSLAEGWNLAKNIQYF
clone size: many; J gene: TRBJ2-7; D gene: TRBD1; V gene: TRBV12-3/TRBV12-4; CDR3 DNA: TGTGCCAGCAGTCCCCGACAGGGGGCATTGTCCGAGCAGTACTTC; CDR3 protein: CASSPRQGALSEQYF
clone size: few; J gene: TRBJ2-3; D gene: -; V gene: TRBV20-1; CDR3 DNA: TGCAGTGCTTCCCTCCGGGCCGGCGGCACAGATACGCAGTATTTT; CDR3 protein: CSASLRAGGTDTQYF
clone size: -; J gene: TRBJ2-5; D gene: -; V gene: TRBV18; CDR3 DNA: TGTGCCAGCTCACCCCCGACCCGAATAATGGGAGAGACCCAGTACTTC; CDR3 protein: CASSPPTRIMGETQYF
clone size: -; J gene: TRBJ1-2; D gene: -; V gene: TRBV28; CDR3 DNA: TGTGCCAGCAGTGGGCAGAGTAACTATGGCTACACCTTC; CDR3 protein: CASSGQSNYGYTF
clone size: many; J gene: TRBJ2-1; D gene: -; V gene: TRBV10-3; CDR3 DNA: TGTGCCATCAGTGACTACCAGACATACTCCTACAATGAGCAGTTCTTC; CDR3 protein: CAISDYQTYSYNEQFF
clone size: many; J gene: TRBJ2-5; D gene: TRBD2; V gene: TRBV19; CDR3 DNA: TGTGCCAGTAGTATAGGGGCTAGCGGAGTAGGAGAGACCCAGTACTTC; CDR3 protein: CASSIGASGVGETQYF
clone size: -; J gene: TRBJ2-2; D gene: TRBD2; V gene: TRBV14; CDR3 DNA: TGTGCCAGCAGCCACCTAAAGGCGGGAGTGCCCGGGGAGCTGTTTTTT; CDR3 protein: CASSHLKAGVPGELFF
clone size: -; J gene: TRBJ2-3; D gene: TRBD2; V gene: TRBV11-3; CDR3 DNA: TGTGCCAGCTCCGAGGGAGCACTAGCGGGAGTAGATACGCAGTATTTT; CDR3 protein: CASSEGALAGVDTQYF
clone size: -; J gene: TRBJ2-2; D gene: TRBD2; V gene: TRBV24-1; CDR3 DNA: TGTACCACCAGTGAGGACCGGGACTATGACACCGGGGAGCTGTTTTTT; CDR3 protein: CTTSEDRDYDTGELFF
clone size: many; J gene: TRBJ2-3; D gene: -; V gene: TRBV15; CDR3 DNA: TGTGCCACCAGCAGAGAGGGTCAATCCAGAGATACGCAGTATTTT; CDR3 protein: CATSREGQSRDTQYF
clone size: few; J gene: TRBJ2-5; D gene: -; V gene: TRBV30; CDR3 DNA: TGTGCCTGGAGCGGTCGGGGTCTGGAGACCCAGTACTTC; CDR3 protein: CAWSGRGLETQYF
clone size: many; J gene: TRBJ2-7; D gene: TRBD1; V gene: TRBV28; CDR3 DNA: TGTGCCAGCAGAAATTTCCATTATGACAGGGTAGGCTACGAGCAGTACTTC; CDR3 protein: CASRNFHYDRVGYEQYF